Shown below are 12 T cell receptor beta chains from a single sample sequenced in a study of early T cells in non-severe SARS-CoV-2 infection. TCRdb re-derived calls from the 5' RACE reads in MiXCR, one entry per CDR3 protein. Among about 63,000 distinct CDR3 sequences listed, 10% to 15% were seen once. Material: whole blood. The receptors originated from an adult who was a healthcare worker with PCR-confirmed SARS-CoV-2 infection or an uninfected control (not recorded which).

This clonotype was observed at least ten times. V is TRBV29-1 and J is TRBJ1-1; the match to TRBD1 covers 7 bases. In germline, CDR1 is SQVTM, CDR2 ANQGSEA. With V trimmed by 6 bases and J by 6 bases, 7 bases remained unmatched. This CDR3 comprises 12 residues. CDR3 in DNA: TGCAGCGTCGACGACAGGGAGCCTGAAGCTTTCTTT. Protein: CSVDDREPEAFF.

This clonotype appeared a few times. The rearrangement uses TRBV5-1 and TRBJ2-7, with D hard to call. CDR3 length: 13 residues. In germline, CDR1 is SGHRS, CDR2 YFSETQ. Trimming pared 3 bases from V and 7 bases from J, leaving 14 bases between. CDR3 sequence: CASSSNSFREQYF. The CDR3 DNA follows: TGCGCCAGCAGCTCGAACTCTTTTCGGGAGCAGTACTTC.

This clonotype was picked up many times. This chain connects TRBV5-6 to TRBJ2-3; no reliable D call. The germline V gene encodes CDR1 SGHDT and CDR2 YYEEEE. The V gene lost 1 base and the J gene lost 9 bases, with 15 bases spanning the gap. The CDR3 contains 14 residues. The CDR3 DNA follows: TGTGCCAGCAGCTTGCTATCCGGATTTCAAACGCAGTATTTT. The encoded protein is CASSLLSGFQTQYF.

This clonotype was seen many times. The genes are TRBV9 and TRBJ1-2, with 9 bases matching TRBD1. This CDR3 contains 15 residues. The germline V gene encodes CDR1 SGDLS and CDR2 YYNGEE. Unmatched junction bases numbered 6, after V lost 3 bases and J lost 3 bases. The CDR3 nucleotides read TGTGCCAGCAGCGCGGAACAGGGGGCGGACTATGGCTACACCTTC. Amino acids: CASSAEQGADYGYTF. The full variable domain, rest sourced from reference TRBV9 and TRBJ1-2, is DSGVTQTPKHLITATGQRVTLRCSPRSGDLSVYWYQQSLDQGLQFLIQYYNGEERAKGNILERFSAQQFPDLHSELNLSSLELGDSALYFCASSAEQGADYGYTFGSGTRLTVV.

CDR3 amino acids: CASSTGTGPYEQYF. The CDR3 DNA sequence: TGTGCCAGTAGTACCGGGACAGGGCCCTACGAGCAGTACTTC. The chain links TRBV19 to TRBJ2-7; 9 positions match TRBD1. The CDR3 runs 14 residues. Germline V lookup: CDR1 LNHDA, CDR2 SQIVND (reference sequence). Losses at the gene ends were 4 bases for V and 2 bases for J; bases not matched to a gene: 3.

V and J are TRBV20-1 and TRBJ1-6; a possible D gene is TRBD1 (5 bases). The CDR3 covers 16 residues. V was shortened by 3 bases and J by 0 bases, with 12 bases between the two germline ends. Germline V gene lookup returns CDR1 DFQATT and CDR2 SNEGSKA (reference sequence). CDR3 bases: TGCAGTGCTAGGGGGACCGGCCGCTCCTATAATTCACCCCTCCACTTT. It encodes CSARGTGRSYNSPLHF.

J is TRBJ1-5 and V is TRBV2; D not certain. V shed 7 bases and J shed 4 bases, with 14 bases lying between them. The CDR3 runs 14 residues. Germline loops: CDR1 SNHLY, CDR2 FYNNEI. The CDR3 protein is CASNRREGNQPQHF. In nucleotides, the CDR3 is TGTGCCAGCAATCGGCGTGAAGGGAATCAGCCCCAGCATTTT.

This clonotype was counted at least ten times. The rearrangement links TRBV19 to TRBJ1-5; D unresolved. The CDR3 has 13 amino acids. Trimming pared 2 bases from V and 4 bases from J, leaving 6 bases between. The V gene's germline CDR1 is LNHDA and CDR2 SQIVND (reference sequence). CDR3 sequence: CASSISLNQPQHF. The CDR3 coding sequence is TGTGCCAGTAGTATATCCCTAAATCAGCCCCAGCATTTT. The full variable domain, with the rest looked up from reference TRBV19 and TRBJ1-5, is DGGITQSPKYLFRKEGQNVTLSCEQNLNHDAMYWYRQDPGQGLRLIYYSQIVNDFQKGDIAEGYSVSREKKESFPLTVTSAQKNPTAFYLCASSISLNQPQHFGDGTRLSIL.

The chain carries TRBV30 and TRBJ1-3; no firm D call. CDR1 and CDR2 (germline): GTSNPN, SVGIG (reference sequence). With 0 bases removed from V and 0 bases from J, the gap between germline ends came to 12 bases. The CDR3 totals 16 residues. In DNA, the CDR3 is TGTGCCTGGAGTGTACATGTGTCTAACTCTGGAAACACCATATATTTT. It yields the protein CAWSVHVSNSGNTIYF.

This clonotype was picked up a small number of times. The rearrangement joins TRBV3-1 to TRBJ2-3; the D is unclear. CDR3 size: 12 residues. Trimming shortened V by 3 bases and J by 4 bases, and 5 bases separated the two germline ends. Germline assignment: CDR1 LGHDT and CDR2 YNNKEL (reference sequence). CDR3 sequence reads: CASSHQADTQYF. Written as DNA, the CDR3 is TGTGCCAGCAGCCATCAGGCAGATACGCAGTATTTT.

This clonotype was seen a handful of times. The gene calls are TRBV6-1 and TRBJ1-1; perhaps TRBD1 as D (5 bases). The CDR3 length is 15 residues. Germline assignment: CDR1 MNHNS and CDR2 SASEGT. Deletions cut 1 base from V and 0 bases from J, with 9 bases between. This CDR3 reads CASSEVTGLNTEAFF. The CDR3, as DNA: TGTGCCAGCAGTGAAGTTACGGGACTGAACACTGAAGCTTTCTTT.

CDR3 nucleotide sequence: TGTGCCAGCAGCTCCGGGACAGGGCTGAACATTCAGTACTTC. Protein sequence: CASSSGTGLNIQYF. This rearrangement joins TRBV12-3 or TRBV12-4 to TRBJ2-4, with 9 bases aligning to TRBD1. Trimming at V came to 6 bases and at J to 7 bases, leaving 7 bases not matched to a gene. The CDR3 consists of 14 residues.